Listed here is a single TCR beta chain. This entry comes from a study of CD8 T cells in Susac syndrome. Negative isolation yielded CD4+ and CD8+ T cells, and FACS enriched TEMRA cells. Trimming stripped 6 bases from V and 0 bases from J, with 12 bases between. The CDR3 is 15 amino acids. CDR1 and CDR2 (germline): DFQATT, SNEGSKA (reference sequence). Random hexamers primed reverse transcription of about 0.45 to 1 ug RNA. In TCRdb, the immunoSEQ multiplex PCR reads were re-called with MiXCR into one record per CDR3 protein. The repertoire holds over 95,000 distinct CDR3 sequences, with less than 95% as singletons.

The sample consisted of CD8+ T cells from PBMCs. The sequence derives from a human donor in good health. V and J are TRBV20-1 and TRBJ2-6, with no clear D. CDR3 bases: TGCAGTGCGCCTCTGGGTAACTCTGGGGCCAACGTCCTGACTTTC. Translating gives CSAPLGNSGANVLTF.